This TCR beta chain was obtained from a study of shared clonotypes between healthy human individuals. TCRdb's copy holds only in-frame clones and misses some; the assay was immunoSEQ multiplex PCR. The data contain millions of clones, more than 80% of them seen just once; the ten biggest clones take up 0.39%. The CDR3 has 18 residues. Unmatched junction bases numbered 13, after V lost 1 base and J lost 7 bases. Germline V gene sequence: CDR1 SGHAT, CDR2 FQNNGV. The clonotype comes from a man younger than 30 in good health. Some clones in this sample may be carry-over from other donors' samples. What was sequenced was naive CD4+ T cells from PBMCs. Described subset: CD45RA+ positively selected. V is TRBV11-2 and J is TRBJ2-5, with 12 bases matching TRBD1. The chain's CDR3 is CASSLAWDRGQNGRTQYF. The CDR3 DNA follows: TGTGCCAGCAGCTTAGCGTGGGACAGGGGGCAGAATGGGAGGACCCAGTACTTC. Variable domain in full (rest from reference TRBV11-2 and TRBJ2-5): EAGVAQSPRYKIIEKRQSVAFWCNPISGHATLYWYQQILGQGPKLLIQFQNNGVVDDSQLPKDRFSAERLKGVDSTLKIQPAKLEDSAVYLCASSLAWDRGQNGRTQYFGPGTRLLVL.